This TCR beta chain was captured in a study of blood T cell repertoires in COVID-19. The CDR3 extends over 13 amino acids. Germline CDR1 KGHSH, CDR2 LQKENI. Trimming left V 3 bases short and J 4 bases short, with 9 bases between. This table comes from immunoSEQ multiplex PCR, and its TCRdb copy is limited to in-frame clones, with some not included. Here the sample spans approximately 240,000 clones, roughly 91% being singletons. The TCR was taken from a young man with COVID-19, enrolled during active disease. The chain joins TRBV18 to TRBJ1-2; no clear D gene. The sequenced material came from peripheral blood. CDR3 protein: CASSPALPYGYTF. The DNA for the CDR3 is TGTGCCAGCTCACCGGCTCTCCCCTATGGCTACACCTTC.